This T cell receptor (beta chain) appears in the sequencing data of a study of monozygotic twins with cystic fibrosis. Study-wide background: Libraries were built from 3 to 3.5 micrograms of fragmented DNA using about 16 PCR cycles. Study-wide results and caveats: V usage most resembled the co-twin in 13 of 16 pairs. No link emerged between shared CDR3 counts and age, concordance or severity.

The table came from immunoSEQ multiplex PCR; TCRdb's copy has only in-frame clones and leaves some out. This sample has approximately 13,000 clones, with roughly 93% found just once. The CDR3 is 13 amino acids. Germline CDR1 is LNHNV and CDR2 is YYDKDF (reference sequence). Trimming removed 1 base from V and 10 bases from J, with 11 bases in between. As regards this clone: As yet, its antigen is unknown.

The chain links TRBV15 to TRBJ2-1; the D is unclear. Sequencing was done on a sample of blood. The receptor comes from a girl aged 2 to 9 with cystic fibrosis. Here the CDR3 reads CATSRVERKEQFF. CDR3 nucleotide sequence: TGTGCCACCAGCAGAGTTGAAAGAAAGGAGCAGTTCTTC.